The 28 T cell receptor beta chains given below trace back to one sample, sequenced in a study of T-cell reconstitution after alpha-beta-depleted transplantation in children. For TCRbeta, the library was prepared with unique molecular identifiers. MiXCR, applied by TCRdb to the PCR reads, yields one record per CDR3 protein. The profile covers about 410,000 distinct CDR3 sequences, with just over 20% appearing a single time and over 3.5% taken by the ten largest. Sequenced here: PBMCs from the stem cell graft donor, sampled from the stem cell graft. Receptor source: a human donor who donated a stem cell graft to a child with acute myeloid leukemia.

The rearrangement joins TRBV2 to TRBJ2-1, with 7 bases fitting TRBD1. The CDR3 consists of 13 residues. J gave up 0 bases and V 11 bases, and 4 bases lay outside the gene matches. Germline CDR1 SNHLY, CDR2 FYNNEI. This CDR3 is CAGRQGSYNEQFF. In DNA, the CDR3 is TGTGCCGGCCGACAGGGCTCCTACAATGAGCAGTTCTTC.

The chain carries TRBV5-1 and TRBJ2-7; D is ambiguous. Germline lookup yields CDR1 SGHRS and CDR2 YFSETQ. The CDR3 has 13 residues. V gave up 4 bases and J gave up 0 bases, with 8 bases separating them. CDR3 DNA: TGCGCCAGCAGCATTTGGATCTCCTACGAGCAGTACTTC. It specifies CASSIWISYEQYF.

The genes are TRBV4-1 and TRBJ2-3; TRBD2 aligns across 11 bases. The CDR3 covers 16 residues. Per germline, CDR1 MGHRA and CDR2 YSYEKL. The V and J ends lost 1 base and 6 bases, in that order; junction bases with no gene match: 6. CDR3 bases: TGCGCCAGCAGCCAAGGTCTAGCGGGAGGTGTGGATACGCAGTATTTT. Its translation: CASSQGLAGGVDTQYF.

The rearrangement links TRBV29-1 to TRBJ2-7; D tentatively reads TRBD1 or TRBD2 (5 bases each). CDR3 length equals 13 residues. The germline gives CDR1 SQVTM, CDR2 ANQGSEA. The germline V and J ends were trimmed by 0 bases and 6 bases, with 12 bases remaining between them. CDR3 in DNA: TGCAGCGTTGAAGAGGTAGGGACCGGCGAGCAGTACTTC. This codes for CSVEEVGTGEQYF.

This clonotype appeared a few times. The chain recombines TRBV24-1 with TRBJ2-1; D gene unclear. This CDR3 region has 15 residues. The V gene's germline CDR1 is KGHDR and CDR2 SFDVKD. V was shortened by 1 base and J by 5 bases, with 11 bases between the two germline ends. CDR3 sequence: CATSDFGLPDNEQFF. The DNA of the CDR3 is TGTGCCACCAGTGATTTCGGCCTGCCGGACAATGAGCAGTTCTTC.

The chain combines TRBV10-2 with TRBJ2-5; the D is unclear. This CDR3 region has 14 residues. Per germline, CDR1 WSHSY and CDR2 SAAADI. V dropped 1 base and J dropped 5 bases, with 11 bases sitting between them. The CDR3 sequence: CASSEFGGRETQYF. CDR3 sequence (DNA): TGCGCCAGCAGTGAGTTCGGTGGTCGGGAGACCCAGTACTTC.

J is TRBJ2-7 and V is TRBV6-5; weak D call: TRBD2 (6 bases). The CDR3 totals 14 residues. Germline V lookup: CDR1 MNHEY, CDR2 SVGAGI. The V and J ends lost 2 bases and 7 bases respectively, with 15 bases between them. The CDR3 coding sequence is TGTGCCAGCAGTTACGCGGGGTCCTCTGGGGAGCAGTACTTC. Its protein is CASSYAGSSGEQYF.

V and J are TRBV29-1 and TRBJ2-2; D is unresolved. Germline CDR1 is SQVTM and CDR2 is ANQGSEA. With 3 bases removed from V and 3 bases from J, the gap between germline ends came to 5 bases. This CDR3 has 12 residues. The CDR3 nucleotides read TGCAGCGTTGATGGGGACACCGGGGAGCTGTTTTTT. This encodes CSVDGDTGELFF.

The chain combines TRBV15 with TRBJ2-7, with 8 positions matching TRBD2. The CDR3 runs 15 residues. Germline trimming cut 3 bases from V and 7 bases from J; bases unmatched to any gene: 11. Germline CDR1 is LNHNV and CDR2 is YYDKDF (reference sequence). CDR3 nucleotides: TGTGCCACCAGCAGCGGAGCGGGAGTCATCTGGGAGCAGTACTTC. Protein product: CATSSGAGVIWEQYF.

In this sample, this clonotype turned up a few times. The chain has TRBV6-5 and TRBJ1-5; 8 nucleotides agree with TRBD1. Germline V lookup: CDR1 MNHEY, CDR2 SVGAGI. This CDR3 region has 16 residues. V was clipped by 2 bases and J by 3 bases; unmatched bases: 6. CDR3 residues: CASSYPGQGFNQPQHF. Written as DNA, the CDR3 is TGTGCCAGCAGTTACCCCGGACAGGGCTTCAATCAGCCCCAGCATTTT.

This chain links TRBV28 with TRBJ2-7; TRBD2 might be the D (6 bases). Germline V CDR1 and CDR2: MDHEN, SYDVKM. Trimming stripped 3 bases from V and 1 base from J, with 16 bases between. This CDR3 is built from 16 residues. DNA of the CDR3: TGTGCCAGCAGTTTGGCTTCGGGGGATTTGTCCTACGAGCAGTACTTC. This encodes CASSLASGDLSYEQYF.

The genes are TRBV27 and TRBJ2-1; TRBD2 is a possible D gene (5 bases). Germline V lookup: CDR1 MNHEY, CDR2 SMNVEV (reference sequence). The CDR3 is made up of 16 amino acids. The V and J ends lost 0 bases and 0 bases respectively, with 9 bases between them. CDR3 protein: CASSLSSEASYNEQFF. The CDR3 region has the DNA TGTGCCAGCAGTTTATCGTCGGAGGCCTCCTACAATGAGCAGTTCTTC.

This chain joins TRBV12-3 or TRBV12-4 and TRBJ2-1, with D hard to call. With 4 bases removed from V and 5 bases from J, the gap between germline ends came to 15 bases. The CDR3 is 15 residues long. The CDR3 sequence: CASSSDQLQNNEQFF. The CDR3 coding sequence is TGTGCCAGCAGTTCGGACCAACTACAAAACAATGAGCAGTTCTTC.

The chain recombines TRBV4-3 with TRBJ2-1; D might be TRBD2 (5 bases). This CDR3 has 15 residues. Germline-derived CDR1 and CDR2 are LGHNA and YSLEER. V was trimmed by 4 bases and J by 5 bases, leaving 15 bases between them. CDR3 amino acids: CASSPLTAGDNEQFF. In DNA form, the CDR3 reads TGCGCCAGCAGCCCTCTCACCGCCGGGGACAATGAGCAGTTCTTC.

The CDR3 region has the DNA TGTGCCAGCAGGAAGGGGATAGCTGGGTACGAGCAGTACTTC. This encodes CASRKGIAGYEQYF. The chain joins TRBV2 to TRBJ2-7; possible D gene TRBD1, 5 bases. V was shortened by 6 bases and J by 4 bases, with 16 bases between the two germline ends. Germline V CDR1 and CDR2: SNHLY, FYNNEI. This CDR3 has 14 amino acids.

This clonotype was found many times. The rearrangement uses TRBV29-1 and TRBJ1-1; 11 bases align to TRBD1. Germline loops: CDR1 SQVTM, CDR2 ANQGSEA. Germline trimming cut 6 bases from V and 4 bases from J; bases unmatched to any gene: 4. The CDR3 contains 13 residues. CDR3 protein: CSVAGTGGTEAFF. The CDR3 DNA sequence: TGCAGCGTAGCCGGGACAGGGGGCACTGAAGCTTTCTTT.

This rearrangement joins TRBV4-3 to TRBJ2-5; tentatively, D is TRBD1 (5 bases). The CDR3 is 15 residues long. The germline CDR1 and CDR2 sequences are LGHNA and YSLEER. Trimming took 2 bases from V and 1 from J, leaving 11 bases between them. The DNA for the CDR3 is TGCGCCAGCAGCCAATCGCGGCAGGGCCAAGAGACCCAGTACTTC. It is translated as CASSQSRQGQETQYF.

This clonotype turned up a few times. CDR3 loop: CSARDVGPNYGYTF. The CDR3 coding sequence is TGCAGTGCTAGAGATGTAGGGCCAAACTATGGCTACACCTTC. The chain is built from TRBV20-1 and TRBJ1-2; D call uncertain. Deletions cut 0 bases from V and 2 bases from J, with 10 bases between. The CDR3 consists of 14 residues. The germline CDR1 and CDR2 sequences are DFQATT and SNEGSKA (reference sequence).

This chain uses TRBV29-1 with TRBJ1-2; D unclear. V was shortened by 4 bases and J by 5 bases, with 8 bases between the two germline ends. The CDR3 is 11 residues long. Germline loops: CDR1 SQVTM, CDR2 ANQGSEA. The CDR3 spells CSVAPIYGYTF. The CDR3 DNA follows: TGCAGCGTTGCTCCCATTTATGGCTACACCTTC.

This clonotype was picked up a small number of times. The chain uses TRBV20-1 and TRBJ2-1, with D hard to call. This CDR3 has 14 residues. CDR1 and CDR2 from the germline V gene are DFQATT and SNEGSKA (reference sequence). V was cut by 1 base and J by 7 bases, with 14 bases left in between. CDR3 nucleotides: TGCAGTGCTAGAGGGGATAGGACGCCGAATGAGCAGTTCTTC. Residues: CSARGDRTPNEQFF.

The sample holds a few counts of this clonotype. The chain recombines TRBV12-3 or TRBV12-4 with TRBJ2-3; TRBD1 is a possible D gene (6 bases). V gave up 2 bases and J gave up 3 bases, with 12 bases separating them. This CDR3 is 15 amino acids long. CDR3: CASSLSGQKTDTQYF. The CDR3 nucleotides read TGTGCCAGCAGTTTATCAGGACAGAAGACAGATACGCAGTATTTT.

The rearrangement joins TRBV15 to TRBJ1-3; 7 nucleotides agree with TRBD1. V was pared by 0 bases and J by 3 bases, with 11 bases of the junction left unmatched. The CDR3 contains 18 residues. Germline V gene data show CDR1 as LNHNV and CDR2 as YYDKDF (reference sequence). CDR3 in amino acids: CATSREPRQGSFGNTIYF. The CDR3 DNA reads TGTGCCACCAGCAGAGAGCCCAGACAGGGCTCATTTGGAAACACCATATATTTT.

Written as DNA, the CDR3 is TGTGCCAGCAGTAACATCGGGACGGCGATCGGCGCTTTCTTT. Protein product: CASSNIGTAIGAFF. The chain joins TRBV6-5 to TRBJ1-1; the D gene is possibly TRBD1 (5 bases). This CDR3 is built from 14 residues. Germline assignment: CDR1 MNHEY and CDR2 SVGAGI. V dropped 5 bases and J dropped 11 bases, with 21 bases sitting between them.

This clonotype was counted many times. The chain links TRBV15 to TRBJ2-1; 10 bases fit TRBD2. Germline lookup yields CDR1 LNHNV and CDR2 YYDKDF (reference sequence). CDR3 length: 19 residues. The junction had 14 bases not matched to a gene; V was cut back by 5 bases and J by 1 base. CDR3 DNA sequence: TGTGCCACCAGCGGGACCGGGACTAGCGTTTTCCGGTCCTACAATGAGCAGTTCTTC. Protein product: CATSGTGTSVFRSYNEQFF.

CDR3 in amino acids: CASSSGDNSYNEQFF. The CDR3, as DNA: TGCGCCAGCAGCTCAGGGGACAACTCCTACAATGAGCAGTTCTTC. The gene calls are TRBV5-1 and TRBJ2-1, with D maybe TRBD1 (6 bases). Deletions cut 3 bases from V and 0 bases from J, with 10 bases between. Looked up from germline, CDR1 is SGHRS and CDR2 is YFSETQ. This CDR3 is 15 amino acids long.

The sample holds many counts of this clonotype. The chain carries TRBV20-1 and TRBJ1-3; no clear D. Between the trimmed V and J ends, which lost 4 bases and 0 bases, there was a span of 10 bases. CDR1 DFQATT and CDR2 SNEGSKA come from the germline V gene (reference sequence). The CDR3 is 14 residues long. CDR3 protein: CSAMPGSSGNTIYF. The CDR3 nucleotides are TGCAGTGCTATGCCCGGGAGCTCTGGAAACACCATATATTTT.

The chain combines TRBV7-2 with TRBJ2-3; D is uncertain. Trimming left V 2 bases short and J 4 bases short, with 4 bases between. The CDR3 contains 12 residues. In germline, CDR1 is SGHTA, CDR2 FQGNSA. The CDR3: CASSLWSDTQYF. The CDR3 nucleotides are TGTGCCAGCAGCTTATGGTCAGATACGCAGTATTTT. Based on the CDR3 plus reference TRBV7-2 and TRBJ2-3, the full variable domain is GAGVSQSPSNKVTEKGKDVELRCDPISGHTALYWYRQSLGQGLEFLIYFQGNSAPDKSGLPSDRFSAERTGGSVSTLTIQRTQQEDSAVYLCASSLWSDTQYFGPGTRLTVL.

This clonotype was counted ten times or more. The gene calls are TRBV6-1 and TRBJ2-7, with D perhaps assigned TRBD1 or TRBD2 (5 bases each). The V end lost 7 bases, the J end lost 12 bases, and 25 bases lay between the germline ends. In germline, CDR1 is MNHNS, CDR2 SASEGT. This CDR3 contains 14 residues. CDR3 protein: CASTTLPGRHEGYF. DNA for the CDR3: TGTGCCAGCACCACTCTCCCGGGACGACACGAGGGGTACTTC.